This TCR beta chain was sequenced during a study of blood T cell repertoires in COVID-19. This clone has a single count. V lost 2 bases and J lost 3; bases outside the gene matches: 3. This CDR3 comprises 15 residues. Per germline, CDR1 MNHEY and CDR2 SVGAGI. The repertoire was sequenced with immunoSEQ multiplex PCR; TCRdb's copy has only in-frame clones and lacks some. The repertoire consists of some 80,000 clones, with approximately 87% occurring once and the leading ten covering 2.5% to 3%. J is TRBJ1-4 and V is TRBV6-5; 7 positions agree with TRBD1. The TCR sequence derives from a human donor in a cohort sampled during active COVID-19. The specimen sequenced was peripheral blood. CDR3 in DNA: TGTGCCAGCAGTTACCGGGACAGTGCTAATGAAAAACTGTTTTTT. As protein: CASSYRDSANEKLFF.